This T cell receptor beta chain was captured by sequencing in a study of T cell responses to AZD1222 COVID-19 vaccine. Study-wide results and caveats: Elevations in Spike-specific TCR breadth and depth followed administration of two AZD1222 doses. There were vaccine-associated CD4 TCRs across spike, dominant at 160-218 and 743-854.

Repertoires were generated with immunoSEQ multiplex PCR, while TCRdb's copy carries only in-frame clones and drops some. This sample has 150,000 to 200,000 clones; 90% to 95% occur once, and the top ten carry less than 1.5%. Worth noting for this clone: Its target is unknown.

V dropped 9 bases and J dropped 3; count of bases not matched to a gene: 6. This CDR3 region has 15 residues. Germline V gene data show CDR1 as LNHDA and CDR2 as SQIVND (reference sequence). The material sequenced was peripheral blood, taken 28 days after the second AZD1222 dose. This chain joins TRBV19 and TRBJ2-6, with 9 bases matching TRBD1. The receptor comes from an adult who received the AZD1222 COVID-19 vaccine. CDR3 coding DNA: TGTGCCAGCCAACAGGGGGCGCTTGGGGCCAACGTCCTGACTTTC. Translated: CASQQGALGANVLTF.